The clone carrying this T cell receptor (beta chain) has just a few counts. The source of the sample is a study of blood T cell repertoires in COVID-19. V lost 0 bases and J 2 bases, leaving 14 bases between the germline ends. Germline lookup yields CDR1 SGDLS and CDR2 YYNGEE. The CDR3 loop spans 16 amino acids. Profiled with immunoSEQ multiplex PCR; TCRdb holds only in-frame clones, not every one. In the table there are approximately 66,000 clones, more than 70% of which are singletons. The chain combines TRBV9 with TRBJ1-2; D call uncertain. Sequenced: peripheral blood. The receptor was derived from a man aged 60-69 years with acute or convalescent COVID-19. The CDR3 bases are TGTGCCAGCAGCGTAGAATCTGGGCTTCACAACTATGGCTACACCTTC. It encodes CASSVESGLHNYGYTF.